The 24 T cell receptor beta chains given below trace back to one sample, sequenced in a study of T cell changes during pregnancy in multiple sclerosis. The assay was immunoSEQ multiplex PCR, and TCRdb's table has in-frame clones only and misses some. This table holds around 70,000 clones, 90% to 95% found once. Sequenced here: peripheral blood, sampled after pregnancy. Receptor source: a female donor with multiple sclerosis, enrolled in a pregnancy study.

This chain connects TRBV9 to TRBJ2-3; D possibly corresponds to TRBD1 (6 bases). The CDR3 is 16 amino acids. Per germline, CDR1 SGDLS and CDR2 YYNGEE. Between the trimmed V and J ends, which lost 0 bases and 2 bases, there was a span of 13 bases. CDR3 coding DNA: TGTGCCAGCAGCGTAGCCCCACAGGGTATCACAGATACGCAGTATTTT. It codes for CASSVAPQGITDTQYF. The full variable domain, its missing parts supplied by reference TRBV9 and TRBJ2-3, is DSGVTQTPKHLITATGQRVTLRCSPRSGDLSVYWYQQSLDQGLQFLIQYYNGEERAKGNILERFSAQQFPDLHSELNLSSLELGDSALYFCASSVAPQGITDTQYFGPGTRLTVL.

V and J are TRBV2 and TRBJ1-6; D gene uncertain. The V gene lost 11 bases and the J gene lost 0 bases, with 11 bases spanning the gap. Germline V gene lookup returns CDR1 SNHLY and CDR2 FYNNEI. The CDR3 loop spans 14 amino acids. DNA for the CDR3: TGTGCCCTCGCTAGGAGCTCCTATAATTCACCCCTCCACTTT. Translating gives CALARSSYNSPLHF.

This clone was found once. This chain connects TRBV30 to TRBJ2-6; 9 nucleotides agree with TRBD1. Germline V gives CDR1 GTSNPN, CDR2 SVGIG (reference sequence). V lost 7 bases and J lost 2; bases outside the gene matches: 12. There are 17 residues in the CDR3. CDR3 loop: CASPYRGQEAGANVLTF. CDR3 sequence (DNA): TGTGCCTCGCCTTACAGGGGGCAGGAGGCTGGGGCCAACGTCCTGACTTTC.

This clone was seen many times. The J gene is TRBJ1-2, the V gene TRBV28; 10 nucleotides match TRBD1. This CDR3 spans 15 amino acids. The V gene end was trimmed by 2 bases and the J gene end by 7 bases; junction bases not matched to a gene: 7. Germline loops: CDR1 MDHEN, CDR2 SYDVKM. In nucleotides, the CDR3 is TGTGCCAGCAGTTTAGAGGACAGGGGGTTTATTGGCTACACCTTC. Its translation: CASSLEDRGFIGYTF.

The gene calls are TRBV27 and TRBJ2-6, with no clear D. Germline CDR1 is MNHEY and CDR2 is SMNVEV (reference sequence). The CDR3 is 13 residues long. Trimming left V 5 bases short and J 6 bases short, with 8 bases between. The CDR3 sequence is CASSPYEANVLTF. The DNA for the CDR3 is TGTGCCAGCAGTCCCTATGAGGCCAACGTCCTGACTTTC.

The chain links TRBV4-3 to TRBJ2-1; 7 positions agree with TRBD1. The CDR3 runs to 17 residues. Germline lookup yields CDR1 LGHNA and CDR2 YSLEER. The V and J ends lost 3 bases and 0 bases, in that order; junction bases with no gene match: 8. CDR3 sequence (DNA): TGCGCCAGCAGCCACGGAGCCGGGACAGCCTCCTACAATGAGCAGTTCTTC. Translation: CASSHGAGTASYNEQFF.

The chain couples TRBV25-1 to TRBJ2-7; 10 positions agree with TRBD1. Germline assignment: CDR1 MGHDK and CDR2 SYGVNS. V dropped 6 bases and J dropped 4; count of bases not matched to a gene: 6. CDR3 length: 14 residues. CDR3 sequence: CASRRGQGSYEQYF. The CDR3 DNA sequence: TGTGCCAGCAGGAGGGGACAGGGGAGTTACGAGCAGTACTTC.

The gene calls are TRBV5-1 and TRBJ2-7; 9 bases match TRBD1. The CDR3 extends over 15 amino acids. V lost 0 bases and J lost 3; bases outside the gene matches: 4. CDR1 is SGHRS and CDR2 is YFSETQ in the germline V gene. CDR3 loop: CASSLGSTGGYEQYF. CDR3 sequence (DNA): TGCGCCAGCAGCTTGGGTTCGACAGGGGGCTACGAGCAGTACTTC. Based on the CDR3 plus reference TRBV5-1 and TRBJ2-7, the full variable domain is KAGVTQTPRYLIKTRGQQVTLSCSPISGHRSVSWYQQTPGQGLQFLFEYFSETQRNKGNFPGRFSGRQFSNSRSEMNVSTLELGDSALYLCASSLGSTGGYEQYFGPGTRLTVT.

This chain joins TRBV2 and TRBJ2-7, with D possibly TRBD2 on 6 matching bases. Germline CDR1 is SNHLY and CDR2 is FYNNEI. The CDR3 runs 15 residues. V shed 5 bases and J shed 3 bases, with 17 bases lying between them. CDR3 DNA sequence: TGTGCCAGCAGTTCCTCGGGGGTGGTGGTCTACGAGCAGTACTTC. Its protein is CASSSSGVVVYEQYF. Using reference TRBV2 and TRBJ2-7 for the parts outside the CDR3, the full variable domain is EPEVTQTPSHQVTQMGQEVILRCVPISNHLYFYWYRQILGQKVEFLVSFYNNEISEKSEIFDDQFSVERPDGSNFTLKIRSTKLEDSAMYFCASSSSGVVVYEQYFGPGTRLTVT.

The chain joins TRBV18 to TRBJ1-3; TRBD1 aligns across 8 bases. Unmatched junction bases numbered 13, after V lost 3 bases and J lost 0 bases. This CDR3 is built from 19 residues. Germline values: CDR1 KGHSH, CDR2 LQKENI. For the CDR3, the DNA is TGTGCCAGCTCACCTGGGACAGGTTTCCCCAGTAGCTCTGGAAACACCATATATTTT. Its translation is CASSPGTGFPSSSGNTIYF.

This sequence joins TRBV6-5 and TRBJ1-3; possibly TRBD1 for D (5 bases). CDR1 is MNHEY and CDR2 is SVGAGI in the germline V gene. Trimming left V 4 bases short and J 0 bases short, with 13 bases between. This CDR3 region has 16 residues. The CDR3 DNA is TGTGCCAGCAGTTCGCGACAGCGCTTCTCTGGAAACACCATATATTTT. It encodes CASSSRQRFSGNTIYF.

The genes are TRBV18 and TRBJ2-7, with D possibly TRBD2 on 5 matching bases. The CDR3 contains 15 residues. Trimming shortened V by 1 base and J by 0 bases, and 10 bases separated the two germline ends. The germline gives CDR1 KGHSH, CDR2 LQKENI. CDR3 protein: CASSPRRRSSYEQYF. The CDR3, as DNA: TGTGCCAGCTCACCACGGAGGAGAAGCTCCTACGAGCAGTACTTC.

This clone was seen once. This chain joins TRBV6-1 and TRBJ2-1; TRBD2 matches 9 bases. The ends lost 0 bases at V and 9 bases at J; junction bases unmatched: 9. Germline V gene sequence: CDR1 MNHNS, CDR2 SASEGT. The CDR3 extends over 16 amino acids. DNA of the CDR3: TGTGCCAGCAGTGAAGCCGGGACTAGCCCCCTTGGTGAGCAGTTCTTC. This sequence encodes CASSEAGTSPLGEQFF.

V gene TRBV12-5 combines with J gene TRBJ1-2; D is perhaps TRBD1 (6 bases). The CDR3 runs 12 residues. Trimming left V 8 bases short and J 3 bases short, with 10 bases between. Germline lookup yields CDR1 LGHNT and CDR2 FRNRAP. The CDR3 loop reads CASWGGHYGYTF. The CDR3 DNA reads as TGTGCTAGTTGGGGGGGCCACTATGGCTACACCTTC.

The CDR3 sequence: CASSYTSPEPDTQYF. The CDR3 DNA reads as TGTGCCAGCAGTTACACTAGTCCCGAGCCAGATACGCAGTATTTT. The chain carries TRBV6-5 and TRBJ2-3; a weak D match, TRBD2 (5 bases). Germline V gene lookup returns CDR1 MNHEY and CDR2 SVGAGI. The V end was cut by 2 bases, the J end by 4 bases, with 13 bases between. The CDR3 loop spans 15 amino acids.

V gene TRBV6-1 combines with J gene TRBJ2-3; TRBD1 agrees at 11 bases. V dropped 6 bases and J dropped 4; count of bases not matched to a gene: 6. CDR3 length: 15 amino acids. CDR1 and CDR2 (germline): MNHNS, SASEGT. CDR3 sequence reads: CASSLGTGGSDTQYF. CDR3 nucleotide sequence: TGTGCCAGCAGCCTCGGGACAGGGGGGTCAGATACGCAGTATTTT.

V and J are TRBV5-1 and TRBJ1-1; D not resolved. Germline V lookup: CDR1 SGHRS, CDR2 YFSETQ. This CDR3 is 14 amino acids long. Trimming stripped 4 bases from V and 0 bases from J, with 10 bases between. CDR3 region: CASSVGGLNTEAFF. The CDR3 region has the DNA TGCGCCAGCAGCGTTGGCGGGTTGAACACTGAAGCTTTCTTT.

The chain links TRBV4-3 to TRBJ1-4; 7 bases align to TRBD1. The CDR3 is 17 residues long. From germline, CDR1 is LGHNA and CDR2 YSLEER. V shed 0 bases and J 8 bases; nucleotides not matched to a gene: 12. The chain's CDR3 is CASSQEREQGLREKLFF. The CDR3 coding sequence is TGCGCCAGCAGCCAAGAAAGAGAACAGGGGCTTCGGGAAAAACTGTTTTTT.

The chain is built from TRBV12-5 and TRBJ1-1; D gene uncertain. The length of the CDR3 is 14 residues. Between the trimmed V and J ends, which lost 6 bases and 1 base, there was a span of 12 bases. The germline V gene has CDR1 LGHNT and CDR2 FRNRAP. The CDR3 spells CASGPLTQNTEAFF. The CDR3 nucleotides are TGTGCTAGTGGACCCCTTACACAGAACACTGAAGCTTTCTTT.

The chain links TRBV9 to TRBJ1-2; no reliable D call. Germline assignment: CDR1 SGDLS and CDR2 YYNGEE. Trimming stripped 6 bases from V and 8 bases from J, with 14 bases between. This CDR3 is 12 amino acids long. CDR3 sequence reads: CASTPLELGYTF. CDR3 sequence (DNA): TGTGCCAGCACCCCGTTAGAGTTAGGCTACACCTTC. Combining the CDR3 with reference TRBV9 and TRBJ1-2 gives the whole variable domain DSGVTQTPKHLITATGQRVTLRCSPRSGDLSVYWYQQSLDQGLQFLIQYYNGEERAKGNILERFSAQQFPDLHSELNLSSLELGDSALYFCASTPLELGYTFGSGTRLTVV.

This chain connects TRBV5-6 to TRBJ2-4; 10 nucleotides match TRBD2. The CDR3 has 15 amino acids. CDR1 SGHDT and CDR2 YYEEEE come from the germline V gene. With 0 bases clipped from V and 6 bases from J, the junction kept 3 bases outside the gene matches. CDR3 sequence reads: CASSLALAGLNIQYF. CDR3 DNA sequence: TGTGCCAGCAGCTTGGCACTAGCGGGATTAAACATTCAGTACTTC.

This chain's CDR3 is CASSESSGAGELFF. The CDR3 coding sequence is TGCGCCAGCAGTGAGTCCAGCGGAGCCGGGGAGCTGTTTTTT. The chain is built from TRBV10-2 and TRBJ2-2, with D maybe TRBD2 (5 bases). The CDR3 has 14 residues. Germline CDR1 reads WSHSY; CDR2 reads SAAADI. V gave up 0 bases and J gave up 6 bases, with 8 bases separating them.

The chain is built from TRBV27 and TRBJ1-4; TRBD1 aligns across 9 bases. V gave up 5 bases and J gave up 5 bases; unmatched junction bases: 3. CDR1 is MNHEY and CDR2 is SMNVEV in the germline V gene (reference sequence). There are 14 residues in the CDR3. The CDR3 DNA is TGTGCCAGCAGTCTACAGGGGGCCAATGAAAAACTGTTTTTT. The encoded protein is CASSLQGANEKLFF.

The chain carries TRBV2 and TRBJ2-7; 9 bases fit TRBD2. CDR3 size: 12 residues. Losses at the gene ends were 10 bases for V and 5 bases for J; bases not matched to a gene: 6. In germline, CDR1 is SNHLY, CDR2 FYNNEI. CDR3 region: CATSRTSDEQYF. The CDR3 coding sequence is TGTGCCACCTCCCGGACTAGCGACGAGCAGTACTTC.